This paragraph covers one TCR beta chain sequence. Its target is unknown. Time point noted: week 35, safety follow-up. Vaccine doses each comprised 300 ug of mutant IDH1 20-mer peptide, with topical imiquimod. Assay: immunoSEQ multiplex PCR; the TCRdb copy retains only in-frame clones and omits some. This table has more than 55,000 clones, approximately 80% appearing once. This specimen comes from a study of a mutant IDH1 vaccine in newly diagnosed glioma. Material: PBMCs, obtained from a glioma patient whose treatment included an IDH1 peptide vaccine. The receptor comes from a man aged 25-45 years with glioma.

The CDR3 loop is CASRGTALTGYTF. DNA for the CDR3: TGCGCCAGCAGAGGGACCGCTTTAACCGGCTACACCTTC. This chain uses TRBV10-2 with TRBJ1-2, with D perhaps TRBD1 (5 bases). The CDR3 extends over 13 amino acids. Between the trimmed V and J ends, which lost 6 bases and 8 bases, there was a span of 16 bases. The germline gives CDR1 WSHSY, CDR2 SAAADI.